Presented here are 18 T cell receptor beta chains from one specimen sequenced in a study of T-cell reconstitution after alpha-beta-depleted transplantation in children. Unique molecular identifiers tagged the TCRbeta library. In TCRdb, the PCR reads were re-called with MiXCR into one record per CDR3 protein. Among approximately 520,000 distinct CDR3 sequences listed, more than 9.5% were seen once. The input for sequencing was PBMCs, mostly from graft donor cells, taken 180 days after TCRalphabeta/CD19-depleted stem cell transplant. The receptors come from a female patient aged 2-15 years who had a stem cell transplant for aplastic anemia, so the T cells may come from the graft donor.

This clonotype was recorded a few times. The V gene is TRBV5-1, the J gene TRBJ2-2, with D perhaps TRBD1 (6 bases). Deletions cut 2 bases from V and 3 bases from J, with 11 bases between. CDR1 and CDR2 from the germline V gene are SGHRS and YFSETQ. The CDR3 is 15 residues long. This chain's CDR3 is CASSFRAGDTGELFF. The CDR3 nucleotides are TGCGCCAGCAGCTTTAGGGCAGGGGACACCGGGGAGCTGTTTTTT. The full variable domain, rest sourced from reference TRBV5-1 and TRBJ2-2, is KAGVTQTPRYLIKTRGQQVTLSCSPISGHRSVSWYQQTPGQGLQFLFEYFSETQRNKGNFPGRFSGRQFSNSRSEMNVSTLELGDSALYLCASSFRAGDTGELFFGEGSRLTVL.

This clonotype was seen a handful of times. The genes are TRBV4-3 and TRBJ2-7; D is perhaps TRBD2 (6 bases). Germline loops: CDR1 LGHNA, CDR2 YSLEER. This CDR3 contains 18 residues. V dropped 0 bases and J dropped 0 bases, with 18 bases sitting between them. The CDR3 sequence is CASSQESPMRGSSYEQYV. The CDR3 DNA reads as TGCGCCAGCAGCCAAGAGTCCCCCATGCGGGGTAGCTCCTACGAGCAGTACGTC.

V and J are TRBV4-1 and TRBJ2-5; D is uncertain. This CDR3 spans 13 amino acids. Germline V CDR1 and CDR2: MGHRA, YSYEKL. Trimming removed 1 base at V and 5 bases at J, with 8 bases between. CDR3 amino acids: CASSQGQWETQYF. CDR3 coding DNA: TGCGCCAGCAGCCAAGGACAATGGGAGACCCAGTACTTC.

The V and J genes are TRBV7-9 and TRBJ2-2; D is ambiguous. This CDR3 region has 14 residues. CDR1 and CDR2 from the germline V gene are SEHNR and FQNEAQ (reference sequence). Trimming left V 2 bases short and J 6 bases short, with 10 bases between. The CDR3 sequence: CASSLSVGPGELFF. CDR3 DNA sequence: TGTGCCAGCAGCTTAAGTGTCGGCCCCGGGGAGCTGTTTTTT.

This clonotype came up a few times. The chain recombines TRBV28 with TRBJ2-7, with D perhaps given as TRBD1 or TRBD2 (7 bases each). The germline V gene encodes CDR1 MDHEN and CDR2 SYDVKM. This CDR3 spans 14 amino acids. V lost 6 bases to trimming and J lost 5 bases, with 17 bases between them. CDR3 sequence (DNA): TGTGCCAGCAGGGAAGCGGGACAGCTGGACGAGCAGTACTTC. Translation gives CASREAGQLDEQYF.

J is TRBJ2-1 and V is TRBV5-1, with 7 bases that match TRBD2. The germline V gene has CDR1 SGHRS and CDR2 YFSETQ. This CDR3 has 12 residues. V lost 3 bases to trimming and J lost 12 bases; unmatched junction nucleotides: 6. The CDR3 nucleotides read TGCGCCAGCAGCTCCCAAGCTAGCGGGCAGTTCTTC. This sequence encodes CASSSQASGQFF. The full variable domain, completed using reference TRBV5-1 and TRBJ2-1, is KAGVTQTPRYLIKTRGQQVTLSCSPISGHRSVSWYQQTPGQGLQFLFEYFSETQRNKGNFPGRFSGRQFSNSRSEMNVSTLELGDSALYLCASSSQASGQFFGPGTRLTVL.

The genes are TRBV15 and TRBJ1-5; D gene ambiguous. V lost 5 bases, J lost 3 bases, and 8 bases lay in between. CDR1 is LNHNV and CDR2 is YYDKDF in the germline V gene (reference sequence). This CDR3 comprises 13 residues. In DNA form, the CDR3 reads TGTGCCACCAGCTACGGCCCCAATCAGCCCCAGCATTTT. Its translation: CATSYGPNQPQHF.

The table lists this clonotype with a few counts. The chain joins TRBV20-1 to TRBJ2-7; 9 nucleotides agree with TRBD1. V shed 6 bases and J 2 bases; nucleotides not matched to a gene: 8. This CDR3 region has 14 residues. Germline V gene data show CDR1 as DFQATT and CDR2 as SNEGSKA (reference sequence). CDR3 in amino acids: CSATGQGSAYEQYF. CDR3 in DNA: TGCAGTGCCACGGGACAGGGATCCGCCTACGAGCAGTACTTC.

The chain is built from TRBV7-9 and TRBJ1-3; TRBD1 agrees at 7 bases. The CDR3 extends over 16 amino acids. Germline V gives CDR1 SEHNR, CDR2 FQNEAQ (reference sequence). With V trimmed by 5 bases and J by 4 bases, 11 bases remained unmatched. In DNA form, the CDR3 reads TGTGCCAGCAGCGTTATCCCCCGGGACAGAGGAAACACCATATATTTT. It yields the protein CASSVIPRDRGNTIYF.

This clonotype was detected only a few times. The chain has TRBV5-1 and TRBJ2-3, with 8 bases identical to TRBD1. Trimming cost V 7 bases and J 3 bases; bases outside gene matches: 7. Germline V CDR1 and CDR2: SGHRS, YFSETQ. The CDR3 totals 14 residues. This CDR3 reads CASRLDRGTDTQYF. The CDR3 nucleotides read TGCGCCAGCCGACTAGACAGGGGTACAGATACGCAGTATTTT.

This chain uses TRBV25-1 with TRBJ2-7; 11 nucleotides line up with TRBD1. The CDR3 is made up of 16 amino acids. Trimming removed 5 bases from V and 4 bases from J; junction bases left unmatched: 10. Germline V gene data show CDR1 as MGHDK and CDR2 as SYGVNS. CDR3 in amino acids: CASSSGTGGSFYEQYF. CDR3 nucleotide sequence: TGTGCCAGCAGTTCCGGGACAGGGGGGAGTTTTTACGAGCAGTACTTC.

The chain joins TRBV29-1 to TRBJ2-3; 7 bases are a match to TRBD2. CDR1 SQVTM and CDR2 ANQGSEA come from the germline V gene. CDR3 length equals 14 residues. With V trimmed by 6 bases and J by 1 base, 7 bases remained unmatched. The DNA of the CDR3 is TGCAGCGTCAAGCGGGGAGTAGGCACAGATACGCAGTATTTT. Translated, it gives CSVKRGVGTDTQYF.

The chain combines TRBV10-3 with TRBJ2-3; 10 nucleotides agree with TRBD1. Trimming at V came to 4 bases and at J to 4 bases, leaving 5 bases not matched to a gene. The CDR3 length is 15 residues. The germline V gene encodes CDR1 ENHRY and CDR2 SYGVKD. The CDR3 DNA follows: TGTGCCATCAGTGGAAGACAGGGGGCTTCAGATACGCAGTATTTT. Protein sequence: CAISGRQGASDTQYF.

This clonotype has only a few counts. This chain connects TRBV11-2 to TRBJ2-1; the D is unclear. Looked up from germline, CDR1 is SGHAT and CDR2 is FQNNGV. V lost 2 bases to trimming and J lost 0 bases, with 17 bases between them. The CDR3 is made up of 18 amino acids. CDR3 nucleotide sequence: TGTGCCAGCAGCTTAAGGGTCCCCAGGACCTCCTCCTACAATGAGCAGTTCTTC. It codes for CASSLRVPRTSSYNEQFF. Supplemented by reference TRBV11-2 and TRBJ2-1, the full variable domain reads EAGVAQSPRYKIIEKRQSVAFWCNPISGHATLYWYQQILGQGPKLLIQFQNNGVVDDSQLPKDRFSAERLKGVDSTLKIQPAKLEDSAVYLCASSLRVPRTSSYNEQFFGPGTRLTVL.

This clonotype was picked up a small number of times. The rearrangement uses TRBV5-1 and TRBJ2-1; no definite D call. The CDR3 covers 16 residues. CDR1 and CDR2 from the germline V gene are SGHRS and YFSETQ. Trimming removed 0 bases at V and 4 bases at J, with 14 bases between. CDR3 sequence (DNA): TGCGCCAGCAGCTTGGCCCGGCAGCCGGTATACAATGAGCAGTTCTTC. This sequence encodes CASSLARQPVYNEQFF.

V and J are TRBV7-9 and TRBJ1-5, with 7 nucleotides matching TRBD1. This CDR3 spans 16 amino acids. V trimming: 5 bases; J trimming: 5 bases; junction bases outside the gene matches: 12. From germline, CDR1 is SEHNR and CDR2 FQNEAQ (reference sequence). CDR3 residues: CASSRTTSTGDQPQHF. DNA of the CDR3: TGTGCCAGCAGCCGCACTACCTCAACAGGGGATCAGCCCCAGCATTTT.

This clonotype was observed a few times. J is TRBJ2-1 and V is TRBV4-3; TRBD2 aligns across 7 bases. V lost 0 bases to trimming and J lost 10 bases; unmatched junction nucleotides: 12. This CDR3 is built from 16 residues. Germline CDR1 LGHNA, CDR2 YSLEER. DNA of the CDR3: TGCGCCAGCAGCCAAGAGGGGGGGACGCGGGGCAGGGAGCAGTTCTTC. Residues: CASSQEGGTRGREQFF.

This clonotype was seen a few times. This chain connects TRBV20-1 to TRBJ2-5; no reliable D call. V gave up 3 bases and J gave up 5 bases, with 13 bases separating them. CDR3 length: 13 amino acids. Germline V CDR1 and CDR2: DFQATT, SNEGSKA (reference sequence). CDR3 region: CSASSVTPETQYF. The CDR3, as DNA: TGCAGTGCTAGTTCGGTGACCCCGGAGACCCAGTACTTC.